The entry that follows covers one T cell receptor beta chain sequence. Its specificity is unknown. This record belongs to a study of CD8 T cells in ankylosing spondylitis. Study results and limitations: Reports of some motif variants in reactive arthritis synovial fluid and blood predate this one. Reportedly, significant enrichment of disease-linked clones occurred in matched ankylosing spondylitis synovial fluid. What appeared characteristic of ankylosing spondylitis blood was a TCR beta motif of eight highly homologous variants.

Germline assignment: CDR1 DFQATT and CDR2 SNEGSKA (reference sequence). This CDR3 is built from 14 residues. V was clipped by 0 bases and J by 5 bases, with 11 bases between them. A quantitative 5'-RACE method, one with molecular barcodes, was used to make TCR beta libraries. TCRdb analysed the 5' RACE reads with MiXCR anew, one entry per CDR3 protein. The table lists 700,000 or so distinct CDR3 sequences, 19% of them singletons. V and J are TRBV20-1 and TRBJ2-1; no reliable D call. Sequences were obtained from blood, either unsorted or a sorted T cell fraction (not recorded which). The clonotype comes from a male donor with ankylosing spondylitis. The DNA of the CDR3 is TGCAGTGCTAGAGATCCGGGCCGTAACAATGAGCAGTTCTTC. It codes for CSARDPGRNNEQFF.